These T cell receptor beta chains were read from a single sample in a study of response to subunit inactivated influenza vaccine. MiXCR was run by TCRdb on the RT-PCR reads, yielding one entry per CDR3 protein. The sample carries 500,000 to 550,000 distinct CDR3 sequences, roughly 7.9% recorded once. The sequenced sample was PBMCs from blood, obtained less than 25 months after vaccination. Receptor source: a man between 50 and 75 years old who received an inactivated influenza vaccine. The CDR3 runs from the conserved cysteine through the conserved F or W. The order of the fields is J gene, V gene, clone size, CDR3 length, D gene, CDR3 DNA, CDR3 protein. D genes are given only for firm matches. Clone size is stated in some rows and not others, as once, few, many or a class when expanded.

j_gene: TRBJ2-7; v_gene: TRBV5-1; abundance: many; len: 12; d_gene: TRBD1; CDR3nt: TGCGCCAGCAGATACGACAGGGATCCCCAGTACTTC; CDR3aa: CASRYDRDPQYF
j_gene: TRBJ1-1; v_gene: TRBV6-1; abundance: few; len: 15; d_gene: TRBD1; CDR3nt: TGTGCCAGCACCGAAGTCCCGGGACAGAGACGAGAAGCTTTCTTT; CDR3aa: CASTEVPGQRREAFF
j_gene: TRBJ1-6; v_gene: TRBV20-1; abundance: -; len: 14; d_gene: TRBD1; CDR3nt: TGCAGTGCTAGACAGGGGGCATCTAATTCACCCCTCCACTTT; CDR3aa: CSARQGASNSPLHF
j_gene: TRBJ2-1; v_gene: TRBV7-3; abundance: few; len: 15; d_gene: -; CDR3nt: TGTGCCAGCAGCCCCATAGCTCTTACCTACAATGAGCAGTTCTTC; CDR3aa: CASSPIALTYNEQFF
j_gene: TRBJ2-1; v_gene: TRBV12-3/TRBV12-4; abundance: few; len: 14; d_gene: -; CDR3nt: TGTGCCAGCAGTTTAAGAGAGGGCGGCAATGAGCAGTTCTTC; CDR3aa: CASSLREGGNEQFF
j_gene: TRBJ2-5; v_gene: TRBV7-2; abundance: -; len: 16; d_gene: -; CDR3nt: TGTGCCAGCAGCCCCCGAGGACGGAGGATCCAAGAGACCCAGTACTTC; CDR3aa: CASSPRGRRIQETQYF
j_gene: TRBJ2-5; v_gene: TRBV20-1; abundance: many; len: 15; d_gene: TRBD2; CDR3nt: TGCAGTGCTAGAGATAGTACTAGCGGGAGGGAGACCCAGTACTTC; CDR3aa: CSARDSTSGRETQYF
j_gene: TRBJ2-1; v_gene: TRBV18; abundance: -; len: 15; d_gene: TRBD2; CDR3nt: TGTGCCAGCTCACCAAGCGGGATGTCCTACAATGAGCAGTTCTTC; CDR3aa: CASSPSGMSYNEQFF
j_gene: TRBJ1-6; v_gene: TRBV12-3/TRBV12-4; abundance: few; len: 14; d_gene: -; CDR3nt: TGTGCCAGCAGTCCACAGGGCAAGAATTCACCCCTCCACTTT; CDR3aa: CASSPQGKNSPLHF
j_gene: TRBJ1-2; v_gene: TRBV11-2; abundance: -; len: 13; d_gene: -; CDR3nt: TGTGCCAGCAGCTTAGAGCCCTGGACGGCGTACACCTTC; CDR3aa: CASSLEPWTAYTF
j_gene: TRBJ2-7; v_gene: TRBV2; abundance: few; len: 14; d_gene: -; CDR3nt: TGTGCCAGCAGTCCCCGGACGGCCTCCTACGAGCAGTACTTC; CDR3aa: CASSPRTASYEQYF
j_gene: TRBJ2-2; v_gene: TRBV19; abundance: -; len: 15; d_gene: -; CDR3nt: TGTGCCAGTAGGTCGGTAGCGGTGCTGAGGGGGGAGCTGTTTTTT; CDR3aa: CASRSVAVLRGELFF
j_gene: TRBJ1-1; v_gene: TRBV29-1; abundance: few; len: 11; d_gene: -; CDR3nt: TGCAGCGTTGTAACCTGGCCTGAAGCTTTCTTT; CDR3aa: CSVVTWPEAFF
j_gene: TRBJ2-7; v_gene: TRBV4-3; abundance: few; len: 17; d_gene: -; CDR3nt: TGCGCCAGCAGCCAAGATCTTTACCGCAGAGGGATGAACGAGCAGTACTTC; CDR3aa: CASSQDLYRRGMNEQYF
j_gene: TRBJ2-3; v_gene: TRBV7-9; abundance: few; len: 14; d_gene: -; CDR3nt: TGTGCCAGCAGCTTGGGGAGTCTCACAGATACGCAGTATTTT; CDR3aa: CASSLGSLTDTQYF
j_gene: TRBJ1-1; v_gene: TRBV10-3; abundance: many; len: 13; d_gene: TRBD1; CDR3nt: TGTGCCACCAGACAGGGGGCGGACACTGAAGCTTTCTTT; CDR3aa: CATRQGADTEAFF
j_gene: TRBJ2-1; v_gene: TRBV18; abundance: many; len: 13; d_gene: -; CDR3nt: TGTGCCAGCTCACCACCGGTGGGCAATGAGCAGTTCTTC; CDR3aa: CASSPPVGNEQFF
j_gene: TRBJ1-5; v_gene: TRBV19; abundance: -; len: 15; d_gene: TRBD1; CDR3nt: TGTGCCAGTAGTATCAACAGGGGGATGAATCAGCCCCAGCATTTT; CDR3aa: CASSINRGMNQPQHF
j_gene: TRBJ2-3; v_gene: TRBV5-1; abundance: many; len: 14; d_gene: TRBD1; CDR3nt: TGCGCCAGCAGCACCAGGACAGGCTCGGATACGCAGTATTTT; CDR3aa: CASSTRTGSDTQYF
j_gene: TRBJ2-7; v_gene: TRBV7-2; abundance: -; len: 14; d_gene: TRBD2; CDR3nt: TGTGCCAGCAGCTTAGTAGCCCCTAGCGGCGAGCAGTACTTC; CDR3aa: CASSLVAPSGEQYF
j_gene: TRBJ2-3; v_gene: TRBV11-2; abundance: many; len: 14; d_gene: TRBD2; CDR3nt: TGTGCCAGCAGCTCTCCGACTAGCGGGGGCTCCCTAGGTTTT; CDR3aa: CASSSPTSGGSLGF
j_gene: TRBJ2-3; v_gene: TRBV18; abundance: many; len: 15; d_gene: TRBD1; CDR3nt: TGTGCCAGCTCATCGAGGACAGGAGACACAGATACGCAGTATTTT; CDR3aa: CASSSRTGDTDTQYF
j_gene: TRBJ1-1; v_gene: TRBV5-1; abundance: few; len: 14; d_gene: TRBD1; CDR3nt: TGCGCCAGCGAAGGACAGGGGATGAACACTGAAGCTTTCTTT; CDR3aa: CASEGQGMNTEAFF
j_gene: TRBJ1-6; v_gene: TRBV14; abundance: few; len: 16; d_gene: TRBD1; CDR3nt: TGTGCCAGCAGCCAGCAGACAGGGGCATATAATTCACCCCTCCACTTT; CDR3aa: CASSQQTGAYNSPLHF
j_gene: TRBJ2-7; v_gene: TRBV5-5; abundance: many; len: 12; d_gene: -; CDR3nt: TGTGCCAGCAGCTTCTCCGCCCTGGAGCAGTACTTC; CDR3aa: CASSFSALEQYF
j_gene: TRBJ1-6; v_gene: TRBV28; abundance: -; len: 12; d_gene: -; CDR3nt: TGTGCAGCAGCAGGGTATTCTTCACCCCTCCACTTT; CDR3aa: CAAAGYSSPLHF